This T cell receptor beta chain comes out of a study of cytomegalovirus exposure and HLA in healthy donors. The study ran its PCR with 60 Vbeta and 13 Jbeta primers. This table comes from immunoSEQ multiplex PCR, and its TCRdb copy is limited to in-frame clones, with some not included. The sample yields fewer than 110,000 clones, around 65% seen once. General study findings and limits: An analysis that came later showed most CMV-associated TCR beta chains appearing HLA-restricted.

This clone was counted once. The antigen is unknown. The sequence derives from a woman aged 45-65 years in good health and CMV-seronegative. Sequenced input: PBMCs.

CDR3: CASSLEVRGSEAFF. CDR3 nucleotide sequence: TGTGCCAGCAGCTTAGAAGTCAGGGGAAGTGAAGCTTTCTTT. V and J are TRBV7-9 and TRBJ1-1; TRBD1 might be the D (6 bases). The ends were cut back, 1 base at V and 7 bases at J, with 13 bases in the middle. CDR3 length: 14 amino acids. The V gene's germline CDR1 is SEHNR and CDR2 FQNEAQ (reference sequence).